These 20 T cell receptor beta chains came from one sample sequenced in a study of T cell repertoires in cytomegalovirus infection. MiXCR, applied by TCRdb to the reads, yields one record per CDR3 protein. The repertoire includes about 530,000 distinct CDR3 sequences, about 25% of them detected once, and less than 15% sits in the top ten. The sequenced material came from PBMCs. The receptors come from a human donor in good health (CMV status not recorded). Some clones in this sample may be carry-over from other donors' samples.

The chain carries TRBV7-2 and TRBJ2-7, with 7 bases that match TRBD2. With V trimmed by 1 base and J by 0 bases, 3 bases remained unmatched. The germline CDR1 and CDR2 sequences are SGHTA and FQGNSA. The CDR3 spans 15 residues. CDR3: CASSLVAGVSYEQYV. In DNA form, the CDR3 reads TGTGCCAGCAGCTTAGTGGCGGGAGTCTCCTACGAGCAGTACGTC.

The gene calls are TRBV15 and TRBJ2-3; no clear D gene. Germline CDR1 reads LNHNV; CDR2 reads YYDKDF (reference sequence). The ends were cut back, 0 bases at V and 6 bases at J, with 16 bases in the middle. This CDR3 region has 16 residues. The CDR3 bases are TGTGCCACCAGCAGAGATGAGACTCAAGGTGGGGATACGCAGTATTTT. This sequence encodes CATSRDETQGGDTQYF.

This clonotype was seen only a few times. This rearrangement joins TRBV19 to TRBJ1-4; no reliable D call. The length of the CDR3 is 14 residues. CDR1 is LNHDA and CDR2 is SQIVND in the germline V gene (reference sequence). V shed 7 bases and J shed 5 bases, with 14 bases lying between them. The CDR3 DNA follows: TGTGCCAGTACCATCCCGGGGAGCAATGAAAAACTGTTTTTT. Translation: CASTIPGSNEKLFF.

The table lists this clonotype with a few counts. The CDR3 coding sequence is TGTGCCAGCACCCCAATGGCTGGAAGTGAGCAGTTCTTC. Protein product: CASTPMAGSEQFF. The V and J genes are TRBV25-1 and TRBJ2-1; D remains unclear. Trimming left V 7 bases short and J 9 bases short, with 16 bases between. The CDR3 sequence is 13 residues long. Germline values: CDR1 MGHDK, CDR2 SYGVNS.

The chain has TRBV7-9 and TRBJ2-4; no firm D call. V shed 4 bases and J shed 6 bases, with 25 bases lying between them. Germline V gives CDR1 SEHNR, CDR2 FQNEAQ (reference sequence). The CDR3 is 18 amino acids. CDR3 residues: CASSSRTGPHLTGNIQYF. CDR3 nucleotides: TGTGCCAGCAGCTCAAGAACCGGGCCCCACTTAACGGGAAACATTCAGTACTTC.

This chain joins TRBV18 and TRBJ2-6; TRBD1 aligns across 10 bases. The CDR3 covers 18 residues. V trimming: 4 bases; J trimming: 1 base; junction bases outside the gene matches: 7. Germline V gene lookup returns CDR1 KGHSH and CDR2 LQKENI. The CDR3 here is CASSLLWDRGSGANVLTF. The DNA of the CDR3 is TGTGCCAGCTCACTATTATGGGACAGGGGATCTGGGGCCAACGTCCTGACTTTC.

As regards this clonotype: Relative to the germline gene, one junction end is altered; a read error may explain this. The chain is built from TRBV2 and TRBJ1-1; no definite D call. CDR1 and CDR2 (germline): SNHLY, FYNNEI. This CDR3 region has 13 residues. CDR3 residues: CASSEVQNAEAFF. CDR3 DNA: TGTGCCAGCAGTGAGGTCCAGAACGCTGAAGCTTTCTTT.

This clonotype has more than one count but fewer than ten. The chain uses TRBV7-2 and TRBJ1-6; the D is unclear. Germline V gives CDR1 SGHTA, CDR2 FQGNSA. V was clipped by 8 bases and J by 6 bases, with 20 bases between them. The CDR3 covers 16 residues. CDR3 in DNA: TGTGCCAGCTCCTCAGCCCGAGGCAGTCTTAATTCACCCCTCCACTTT. Protein product: CASSSARGSLNSPLHF.

This clonotype was detected ten times or more. V and J are TRBV7-2 and TRBJ2-3; D remains ambiguous. The CDR3 totals 11 residues. Deletions cut 5 bases from V and 9 bases from J, with 9 bases between. CDR1 is SGHTA and CDR2 is FQGNSA in the germline V gene. CDR3 bases: TGTGCCAGCAGCCCCTTACGCACGCAGTATTTT. Amino acids: CASSPLRTQYF.

In this sample, this clonotype turned up a few times. V is TRBV12-3 or TRBV12-4 and J is TRBJ2-7; 8 bases map to TRBD2. With 10 bases clipped from V and 2 bases from J, the junction kept 4 bases outside the gene matches. The CDR3 consists of 12 residues. CDR3 nucleotide sequence: TGTGCCACCCGGGAGGGCACCTACGAGCAGTACTTC. Translated: CATREGTYEQYF.

Turning to this clonotype: Germline and junction disagree at one end, which may indicate a read error. This sequence joins TRBV7-9 and TRBJ2-2, with D possibly TRBD1 on 6 matching bases. Germline CDR1 reads SEHNR; CDR2 reads FQNEAQ (reference sequence). The CDR3 runs 12 residues. As DNA, the CDR3 is TGTGGCCCAGTAGGGGACACCGGGGAGATGTTTTTT. It codes for CGPVGDTGEMFF.

This sequence joins TRBV6-2 or TRBV6-3 and TRBJ2-7; no firm D call. CDR1 and CDR2 from the germline V gene are MNHEY and SVGEGT. V was shortened by 2 bases and J by 2 bases, with 10 bases between the two germline ends. This CDR3 has 14 amino acids. CDR3 DNA sequence: TGTGCCAGCAGTTACCGAGGCCCAGCCTACGAGCAGTACTTC. It translates to CASSYRGPAYEQYF.

This clonotype was recorded many times. The genes are TRBV7-2 and TRBJ2-4; D possibly matches TRBD1 or TRBD2 (6 bases each). Germline assignment: CDR1 SGHTA and CDR2 FQGNSA. Trimming took 4 bases from V and 9 from J, leaving 16 bases between them. The CDR3 totals 14 residues. CDR3 region: CASSSLQGGGIQYF. The CDR3, as DNA: TGTGCCAGCAGCTCACTACAGGGAGGCGGCATTCAGTACTTC.

The chain employs TRBV10-3 and TRBJ1-5, with D hard to call. The CDR3 totals 14 residues. Trimming stripped 4 bases from V and 2 bases from J, with 9 bases between. CDR1 ENHRY and CDR2 SYGVKD come from the germline V gene. In DNA, the CDR3 is TGTGCCATCAGTGCCGACGCCGGCAATCAGCCCCAGCATTTT. Protein sequence: CAISADAGNQPQHF.

The rearrangement joins TRBV7-2 to TRBJ1-5, with TRBD1 matching 8 bases. The CDR3 is 15 residues long. Per germline, CDR1 SGHTA and CDR2 FQGNSA. V trimming: 5 bases; J trimming: 1 base; junction bases outside the gene matches: 4. CDR3 sequence reads: CASSAWTGSNQPQHF. The CDR3 nucleotides read TGTGCCAGCAGCGCCTGGACAGGGAGCAATCAGCCCCAGCATTTT. The full variable domain, with the rest looked up from reference TRBV7-2 and TRBJ1-5, is GAGVSQSPSNKVTEKGKDVELRCDPISGHTALYWYRQSLGQGLEFLIYFQGNSAPDKSGLPSDRFSAERTGGSVSTLTIQRTQQEDSAVYLCASSAWTGSNQPQHFGDGTRLSIL.

The CDR3 nucleotides are TGTGCCAGCAGTCCGGGGGGAGTCGAGCAGTACTTC. It specifies CASSPGGVEQYF. The chain is built from TRBV12-3 or TRBV12-4 and TRBJ2-7; 7 bases align to TRBD2. This CDR3 is built from 12 residues. V shed 5 bases and J 6 bases; nucleotides not matched to a gene: 4.

This clonotype showed up just a few times. The V and J genes are TRBV20-1 and TRBJ1-5; D may be TRBD1 (6 bases). In germline, CDR1 is DFQATT, CDR2 SNEGSKA (reference sequence). This CDR3 contains 15 residues. V was trimmed by 1 base and J by 4 bases, leaving 14 bases between them. The CDR3: CSARGPIGGNQPQHF. DNA for the CDR3: TGCAGTGCTAGAGGCCCTATAGGGGGGAATCAGCCCCAGCATTTT.

This clonotype has only a few counts. The genes are TRBV19 and TRBJ2-6, with D tentatively TRBD1 or TRBD2 (5 bases each). V was shortened by 3 bases and J by 0 bases, with 15 bases between the two germline ends. The germline V gene encodes CDR1 LNHDA and CDR2 SQIVND (reference sequence). CDR3 length: 18 amino acids. CDR3 DNA sequence: TGTGCCAGTAGTATCAGCTCGGGACGGATCTCTGGGGCCAACGTCCTGACTTTC. Its protein is CASSISSGRISGANVLTF.

Notes on this clonotype: A read error is possible here, since a much larger clone lies one base away. V and J are TRBV6-2 or TRBV6-3 and TRBJ2-7; TRBD1 is a possible D gene (6 bases). The CDR3 length is 13 residues. Trimming cost V 9 bases and J 3 bases, with 15 bases left between them. The germline V gene encodes CDR1 MNHEY and CDR2 SVGEGT. The CDR3 spells CARTDRSGYEQYF. The CDR3 DNA sequence: TGTGCCAGGACAGACAGGAGCGGCTACGAGCAGTACTTC.

This clonotype came up a few times. J is TRBJ1-1 and V is TRBV6-5; D not resolved. V was cut by 0 bases and J by 3 bases, with 11 bases left in between. The germline gives CDR1 MNHEY, CDR2 SVGAGI. The CDR3 has 15 residues. The CDR3 is CASSYSAGRDTEAFF. The CDR3 DNA reads TGTGCCAGCAGTTACTCTGCGGGGAGGGACACTGAAGCTTTCTTT.